This entry lists 18 T cell receptor beta chains sequenced from one sample in a study of T cells in Graves' hyperthyroidism and ophthalmopathy. RNA transcripts provided the source from which TCR beta CDR3 regions were amplified. The study used the HTBI primer set for a first-round RT-PCR of the TCR CDR3. A single record per CDR3 protein comes from TCRdb applying MiXCR to the multiplex PCR reads. This table has 450,000 to 650,000 distinct CDR3 sequences, 13% to 15% appearing once. Sequenced sample: blood. The receptors shown here come from a woman between 18 and 30 years old with Graves' ophthalmopathy.

The chain joins TRBV6-1 to TRBJ2-7; D gene uncertain. The CDR3 length is 17 residues. Germline V gene sequence: CDR1 MNHNS, CDR2 SASEGT. With 2 bases removed from V and 2 bases from J, the gap between germline ends came to 19 bases. The CDR3 nucleotides are TGTGCCAGCAGTGAAAGGGCGAATCTAAGACCCCCCTACGAGCAGTACTTC. This sequence encodes CASSERANLRPPYEQYF.

The table lists this clonotype with many counts. This chain links TRBV7-2 with TRBJ2-7, with 8 bases lining up with TRBD2. This CDR3 has 18 residues. The V segment lost 4 bases and the J segment 0 bases; nucleotides outside the gene matches: 14. Germline lookup yields CDR1 SGHTA and CDR2 FQGNSA. Here the CDR3 reads CASSYGGGGQKYSYEQYF. The CDR3 DNA sequence: TGTGCCAGCAGCTACGGGGGGGGGGGCCAGAAATACTCCTACGAGCAGTACTTC.

V gene TRBV15 combines with J gene TRBJ2-1; 11 bases line up with TRBD2. J was trimmed by 0 bases and V by 2 bases; bases with no gene match: 15. The CDR3 sequence is 21 residues long. The V gene's germline CDR1 is LNHNV and CDR2 YYDKDF (reference sequence). The CDR3, as DNA: TGTGCCACCAGCAGACCCCCGGGACTAGCGGAGCCAATGATCTCCTACAATGAGCAGTTCTTC. This gives the protein CATSRPPGLAEPMISYNEQFF.

This clonotype came up once. This clone may be a read error of a much larger clone one base away. V usage is TRBV15 and J usage is TRBJ2-1; D is ambiguous. This CDR3 has 14 residues. V lost 3 bases and J lost 0, with 6 bases in between. CDR1 is LNHNV and CDR2 is YYDKDF in the germline V gene (reference sequence). CDR3 sequence (DNA): TGTGCCACCAGCAGGAGGAGCTCCTACAATGAGCAGTTCTTC. Protein product: CATSRRSSYNEQFF.

This chain connects TRBV20-1 to TRBJ1-1; D remains ambiguous. The CDR3 loop spans 11 amino acids. Germline V gene lookup returns CDR1 DFQATT and CDR2 SNEGSKA (reference sequence). The V end was cut by 6 bases, the J end by 5 bases, with 10 bases between. CDR3: CSANKRTEAFF. For the CDR3, the DNA is TGCAGTGCGAACAAGAGGACTGAAGCTTTCTTT.

This clonotype was seen ten or more times. V usage is TRBV20-1 and J usage is TRBJ2-7; 9 bases are shared with TRBD2. With 5 bases clipped from V and 0 bases from J, the junction kept 2 bases outside the gene matches. CDR3 length equals 13 residues. Germline V gene sequence: CDR1 DFQATT, CDR2 SNEGSKA (reference sequence). CDR3 nucleotides: TGCAGTGCTGGCGGGAGGGCCTCCTACGAGCAGTACTTC. This gives the protein CSAGGRASYEQYF.

This clonotype has ten or more counts. The chain recombines TRBV3-1 with TRBJ2-3; D might be TRBD1 or TRBD2, each matching 5 bases. V gave up 1 base and J gave up 5 bases, with 13 bases separating them. CDR1 is LGHDT, CDR2 YNNKEL, per germline (reference sequence). The CDR3 consists of 15 residues. This CDR3 reads CASSQAGRAGDTQYF. The DNA for the CDR3 is TGTGCCAGCAGCCAAGCAGGCAGGGCGGGAGATACGCAGTATTTT.

Regarding this clonotype: With a much larger clone just one base away, this may be a read error. The rearrangement uses TRBV29-1 and TRBJ2-1, with D perhaps assigned TRBD1 or TRBD2 (5 bases each). The CDR3 is 16 residues long. Trimming removed 0 bases from V and 0 bases from J, with 12 bases in between. Germline-derived CDR1 and CDR2 are SQVTM and ANQGSEA. CDR3 in amino acids: CSVEDGFGASYNEQFF. The CDR3 bases are TGCAGCGTTGAAGATGGGTTCGGGGCCTCCTACAATGAGCAGTTCTTC.

This clonotype has a count of ten or more. The rearrangement links TRBV14 to TRBJ1-2, with D possibly being TRBD1 (5 bases). Per germline, CDR1 SGHDN and CDR2 FVKESK. The CDR3 length is 14 residues. V lost 1 base, J lost 6 bases, and 12 bases lay in between. CDR3: CASSQVRWGDGYTF. In DNA form, the CDR3 reads TGTGCCAGCAGCCAAGTAAGATGGGGCGATGGCTACACCTTC.

Ten or more counts support this clonotype. The V and J genes are TRBV5-1 and TRBJ2-7, with D perhaps matching TRBD1 or TRBD2 (5 bases each). Germline values: CDR1 SGHRS, CDR2 YFSETQ. There are 13 residues in the CDR3. V gave up 4 bases and J gave up 2 bases, with 10 bases separating them. The DNA for the CDR3 is TGCGCCAGCAGCCCCCGGGACGCCTACGAGCAGTACTTC. Its protein is CASSPRDAYEQYF.

This clonotype was counted between two and nine times. V and J are TRBV27 and TRBJ2-5, with D perhaps matching TRBD2 (7 bases). CDR3 size: 13 residues. Germline V gene sequence: CDR1 MNHEY, CDR2 SMNVEV (reference sequence). Deletions cut 7 bases from V and 4 bases from J, with 13 bases between. CDR3 protein: CASNLRGGETQYF. The DNA for the CDR3 is TGTGCCAGCAACCTAAGGGGGGGAGAGACCCAGTACTTC.

This rearrangement joins TRBV5-1 to TRBJ2-3, with TRBD1 matching over 8 bases. The V gene end was trimmed by 2 bases and the J gene end by 2 bases; junction bases not matched to a gene: 4. The germline V gene encodes CDR1 SGHRS and CDR2 YFSETQ. The CDR3 covers 15 residues. The CDR3 sequence: CASSFQGQATDTQYF. CDR3 coding DNA: TGCGCCAGCAGCTTCCAGGGACAGGCCACAGATACGCAGTATTTT.

This clonotype has at least ten counts. This chain connects TRBV20-1 to TRBJ1-4; no reliable D call. V was pared by 5 bases and J by 8 bases, with 15 bases between. Per germline, CDR1 DFQATT and CDR2 SNEGSKA (reference sequence). CDR3 size: 13 residues. CDR3: CSALRVGEEKLFF. CDR3 nucleotides: TGCAGTGCTCTCCGGGTTGGAGAAGAAAAACTGTTTTTT.

On this clonotype: This may be a read error: a much more frequent sequence differs by one nucleotide. The chain recombines TRBV11-2 with TRBJ2-1; TRBD2 matches at 7 bases. CDR1 and CDR2 (germline): SGHAT, FQNNGV. This CDR3 region has 14 residues. The CDR3 region has the DNA TGTGCCAACAGCTCGGGACCGGGAGGCAATGAGCAGTTCTTC. Translated, it gives CANSSGPGGNEQFF.

This clonotype came up a few times. This rearrangement joins TRBV10-3 to TRBJ1-1; D possibly corresponds to TRBD1 (5 bases). This CDR3 is built from 12 residues. The V end was cut by 4 bases, the J end by 5 bases, with 8 bases between. Germline V gene lookup returns CDR1 ENHRY and CDR2 SYGVKD. The CDR3 region has the DNA TGTGCCATCAGTGGGGGGGGGACTGAAGCTTTCTTT. This encodes CAISGGGTEAFF.

This clonotype was detected only a few times. The chain couples TRBV18 to TRBJ2-1, with D uncertain. CDR3 length: 14 residues. Trimming took 2 bases from V and 7 from J, leaving 12 bases between them. The germline V gene encodes CDR1 KGHSH and CDR2 LQKENI. The CDR3 is CASSPSDGLNEQFF. In DNA, the CDR3 is TGTGCCAGCTCACCAAGTGACGGGTTGAATGAGCAGTTCTTC. Full variable domain (rest looked up from reference TRBV18 and TRBJ2-1): NAGVMQNPRHLVRRRGQEARLRCSPMKGHSHVYWYRQLPEEGLKFMVYLQKENIIDESGMPKERFSAEFPKEGPSILRIQQVVRGDSAAYFCASSPSDGLNEQFFGPGTRLTVL.

The gene calls are TRBV29-1 and TRBJ1-2; 7 nucleotides agree with TRBD1. CDR1 is SQVTM, CDR2 ANQGSEA, per germline. V dropped 2 bases and J dropped 5; count of bases not matched to a gene: 8. The CDR3 covers 14 residues. As DNA, the CDR3 is TGCAGCGTTGAATGGGACAGAAGTTTTTATGGCTACACCTTC. Translated: CSVEWDRSFYGYTF.

Only a few counts were recorded for this clonotype. This rearrangement joins TRBV29-1 to TRBJ1-2; D call uncertain. This CDR3 contains 13 residues. Germline CDR1 SQVTM, CDR2 ANQGSEA. V was shortened by 2 bases and J by 7 bases, with 14 bases between the two germline ends. CDR3: CSVEPDTVPGYTF. The CDR3 bases are TGCAGCGTTGAACCGGATACAGTACCTGGCTACACCTTC.